What follows are 31 T cell receptor beta chains derived from one specimen sequenced in a study of blood T cell repertoires in COVID-19. The assay was immunoSEQ multiplex PCR, and TCRdb's table has in-frame clones only and misses some. The table records approximately 180,000 clones, just under 90% of them present only once. Material: peripheral blood. All receptors derive from a woman in her 70s with COVID-19, enrolled during active disease.

This clone was seen a single time. The chain recombines TRBV11-2 with TRBJ2-7, with 8 positions matching TRBD2. The J segment lost 0 bases and the V segment lost 0 bases, leaving 7 bases of the junction unmatched. Germline V gives CDR1 SGHAT, CDR2 FQNNGV. The CDR3 is 17 amino acids. Here the CDR3 reads CASSLDLTSATSYEQYF. CDR3 bases: TGTGCCAGCAGCTTAGATCTGACTAGCGCGACCTCCTACGAGCAGTACTTC.

V usage is TRBV7-6 and J usage is TRBJ2-7, with D perhaps matching TRBD1 (6 bases). Germline-derived CDR1 and CDR2 are SGHVS and FNYEAQ. This CDR3 comprises 15 residues. Trimming took off 0 bases at V and 3 bases at J, with 12 bases between the two ends. The chain's CDR3 is CASSLAYGQNYEQYF. Here the CDR3 DNA reads TGTGCCAGCAGCTTAGCCTATGGACAGAACTACGAGCAGTACTTC.

J is TRBJ1-2 and V is TRBV18; unclear D gene. The CDR3 contains 15 residues. V lost 3 bases and J 6 bases, leaving 17 bases between the germline ends. The germline gives CDR1 KGHSH, CDR2 LQKENI. The CDR3 region is CASSPSPGGEDGYTF. The CDR3 DNA follows: TGTGCCAGCTCACCGAGCCCCGGTGGGGAGGATGGCTACACCTTC.

J is TRBJ2-5 and V is TRBV14, with D possibly TRBD2 on 6 matching bases. Germline V gene sequence: CDR1 SGHDN, CDR2 FVKESK. The CDR3 is made up of 14 amino acids. V dropped 3 bases and J dropped 5 bases, with 13 bases sitting between them. CDR3 DNA: TGTGCCAGCAGCCACAGACGGGGACTGGAGACCCAGTACTTC. It translates to CASSHRRGLETQYF. Combining the CDR3 with reference TRBV14 and TRBJ2-5 gives the whole variable domain EAGVTQFPSHSVIEKGQTVTLRCDPISGHDNLYWYRRVMGKEIKFLLHFVKESKQDESGMPNNRFLAERTGGTYSTLKVQPAELEDSGVYFCASSHRRGLETQYFGPGTRLLVL.

This clone was counted a few times. The V gene is TRBV6-5, the J gene TRBJ1-1; D call uncertain. The CDR3 has 14 amino acids. Trimming removed 7 bases from V and 8 bases from J, with 20 bases in between. The germline CDR1 and CDR2 sequences are MNHEY and SVGAGI. The CDR3: CASTPSGSWSEAFF. The CDR3 DNA is TGTGCCAGCACCCCCTCTGGCTCCTGGTCCGAAGCTTTCTTT.

In regard to this clone: Additional DNA sequences in this sample encode the identical CDR3. J is TRBJ1-2 and V is TRBV29-1, with D uncertain. Germline CDR1 and CDR2: SQVTM and ANQGSEA. V was clipped by 3 bases and J by 0 bases, with 5 bases between them. The CDR3 totals 12 residues. CDR3 DNA: TGCAGCGTTGATACAGCTAACTATGGCTACACCTTC. Amino acid sequence: CSVDTANYGYTF.

V and J are TRBV29-1 and TRBJ1-1; possibly TRBD1 for D (5 bases). Deletions cut 8 bases from V and 5 bases from J, with 18 bases between. Germline V lookup: CDR1 SQVTM, CDR2 ANQGSEA. This CDR3 has 13 residues. As DNA, the CDR3 is TGCAGCTCCCTTCGCCCAGGGCAAACTGAAGCTTTCTTT. As protein: CSSLRPGQTEAFF.

With respect to this clone: Other nucleotide sequences in the sample specify the same CDR3. The V gene is TRBV9, the J gene TRBJ2-7; 11 bases line up with TRBD2. Germline V gene sequence: CDR1 SGDLS, CDR2 YYNGEE. Unmatched junction bases numbered 4, after V lost 3 bases and J lost 2 bases. The CDR3 has 15 residues. CDR3 nucleotide sequence: TGTGCCAGCAGCGGGGGACTAGCGGAAACCTACGAGCAGTACTTC. Translating gives CASSGGLAETYEQYF.

The chain links TRBV5-1 to TRBJ2-7; 11 nucleotides agree with TRBD1. Germline V gene lookup returns CDR1 SGHRS and CDR2 YFSETQ. This CDR3 comprises 14 residues. Germline trimming cut 4 bases from V and 7 bases from J; bases unmatched to any gene: 7. In DNA, the CDR3 is TGCGCCAGCAGCGTCGGACAGGGGGCCGGGGAGCAGTACTTC. Its protein product is CASSVGQGAGEQYF.

J is TRBJ2-1 and V is TRBV29-1, with TRBD2 as a possible D gene (6 bases). Germline V CDR1 and CDR2: SQVTM, ANQGSEA. Trimming pared 8 bases from V and 1 base from J, leaving 6 bases between. This CDR3 spans 11 amino acids. The CDR3 protein is CSSGSYNEQFF. Written as DNA, the CDR3 is TGCAGCAGCGGGTCCTACAATGAGCAGTTCTTC.

This chain connects TRBV6-2 or TRBV6-3 to TRBJ2-7, with TRBD2 matching 9 bases. J was trimmed by 8 bases and V by 5 bases; bases with no gene match: 13. The germline V gene encodes CDR1 MNHEY and CDR2 SVGEGT. This CDR3 is built from 15 residues. CDR3: CASSALAGGPSQQYF. The CDR3 DNA sequence: TGTGCCAGCAGTGCCCTGGCGGGAGGGCCGTCCCAGCAGTACTTC.

The chain joins TRBV4-1 to TRBJ2-1, with D maybe TRBD2 (5 bases). The length of the CDR3 is 16 residues. V shed 2 bases and J shed 2 bases, with 13 bases lying between them. CDR1 MGHRA and CDR2 YSYEKL come from the germline V gene. CDR3 nucleotides: TGCGCCAGCAGCCAAACCATGAGCGGAGCCTACAATGAGCAGTTCTTC. Its translation: CASSQTMSGAYNEQFF.

The genes are TRBV27 and TRBJ2-7; 7 bases line up with TRBD1. This CDR3 has 16 residues. CDR1 is MNHEY and CDR2 is SMNVEV in the germline V gene (reference sequence). V gave up 5 bases and J gave up 3 bases; unmatched junction bases: 13. The CDR3 loop is CASSPIKPDRDYEQYF. The CDR3 DNA reads as TGTGCCAGCAGTCCTATAAAACCCGACAGGGACTACGAGCAGTACTTC.

Points on this clone: The sample carries other DNA sequences with the same CDR3. The chain combines TRBV28 with TRBJ1-5; a possible D gene is TRBD1 (5 bases). V was cut by 6 bases and J by 4 bases, with 16 bases left in between. From germline, CDR1 is MDHEN and CDR2 SYDVKM. The CDR3 is made up of 15 amino acids. DNA of the CDR3: TGTGCCAGCAGCTCCTTGGGGCAGGGTAATCAGCCCCAGCATTTT. Residues: CASSSLGQGNQPQHF.

The J gene is TRBJ1-6, the V gene TRBV30; D ambiguous. CDR1 is GTSNPN and CDR2 is SVGIG in the germline V gene (reference sequence). V lost 2 bases, J lost 10 bases, and 9 bases lay in between. This CDR3 is built from 12 residues. The CDR3 DNA follows: TGTGCCTGGAGTCGGGATTACTCACCCCTCCACTTT. It specifies CAWSRDYSPLHF.

The chain uses TRBV7-9 and TRBJ2-7, with 9 bases that match TRBD2. CDR3 size: 13 residues. CDR1 SEHNR and CDR2 FQNEAQ come from the germline V gene (reference sequence). Unmatched junction bases numbered 4, after V lost 6 bases and J lost 4 bases. CDR3 in DNA: TGTGCCAGCAGATCTGCGGGGGGGTACGAGCAGTACTTC. It is translated as CASRSAGGYEQYF.

The V gene is TRBV28, the J gene TRBJ2-7, with TRBD1 matching over 9 bases. Germline V gene data show CDR1 as MDHEN and CDR2 as SYDVKM. The CDR3 extends over 15 amino acids. Trimming at V came to 5 bases and at J to 5 bases, leaving 10 bases not matched to a gene. The CDR3 sequence: CASSPSRDRVHEQYF. CDR3 nucleotides: TGTGCCAGCAGTCCGTCGCGGGACAGGGTCCACGAGCAGTACTTC. The full variable domain, rest sourced from reference TRBV28 and TRBJ2-7, is DVKVTQSSRYLVKRTGEKVFLECVQDMDHENMFWYRQDPGLGLRLIYFSYDVKMKEKGDIPEGYSVSREKKERFSLILESASTNQTSMYLCASSPSRDRVHEQYFGPGTRLTVT.

The chain is built from TRBV4-3 and TRBJ2-3; D call uncertain. This CDR3 is 17 amino acids long. The germline gives CDR1 LGHNA, CDR2 YSLEER. V lost 3 bases and J lost 0, with 16 bases in between. For the CDR3, the DNA is TGCGCCAGCAGCCACGATTACGCGGAGACTAGCACAGATACGCAGTATTTT. Amino acid sequence: CASSHDYAETSTDTQYF.

The chain links TRBV28 to TRBJ1-6; D is unclear. Trimming took 2 bases from V and 5 from J, leaving 7 bases between them. The germline V gene encodes CDR1 MDHEN and CDR2 SYDVKM. The CDR3 is made up of 14 amino acids. The CDR3 is CASSLSQDNSPLHF. The CDR3 DNA reads as TGTGCCAGCAGTTTAAGTCAGGATAATTCACCCCTCCACTTT.

The table lists this clone with a few counts. The gene calls are TRBV6-5 and TRBJ1-6, with 7 positions matching TRBD1. Losses at the gene ends were 2 bases for V and 9 bases for J; bases not matched to a gene: 4. The CDR3 has 14 residues. Looked up from germline, CDR1 is MNHEY and CDR2 is SVGAGI. The CDR3 protein is CASSYDREGSPLHF. CDR3 nucleotide sequence: TGTGCCAGCAGTTACGACAGGGAAGGTTCACCCCTCCACTTT.

The rearrangement joins TRBV7-8 to TRBJ1-5; tentative D call: TRBD1 (5 bases). Germline V CDR1 and CDR2: SGHVS, FQNEAQ. This CDR3 region has 18 residues. The V gene lost 2 bases and the J gene lost 3 bases, with 20 bases spanning the gap. The CDR3: CASSLNIPGVEYNQPQHF. For the CDR3, the DNA is TGTGCCAGCAGCTTAAACATTCCGGGGGTAGAATACAATCAGCCCCAGCATTTT. Combining the CDR3 with reference TRBV7-8 and TRBJ1-5 gives the whole variable domain GAGVSQSPRYKVAKRGQDVALRCDPISGHVSLFWYQQALGQGPEFLTYFQNEAQLDKSGLPSDRFFAERPEGSVSTLKIQRTQQEDSAVYLCASSLNIPGVEYNQPQHFGDGTRLSIL.

The chain joins TRBV18 to TRBJ2-2, with a weak D call TRBD1 (6 bases). CDR3 size: 16 residues. The V and J ends lost 5 bases and 0 bases respectively, with 13 bases between them. Germline V gives CDR1 KGHSH, CDR2 LQKENI. CDR3 amino acids: CASSTYRTANTGELFF. CDR3 in DNA: TGTGCCAGCTCAACATATAGGACAGCGAACACCGGGGAGCTGTTTTTT.

The rearrangement uses TRBV18 and TRBJ1-3; 7 bases agree with TRBD1. The CDR3 is 15 residues long. V shed 8 bases and J 0 bases; nucleotides not matched to a gene: 7. Germline V gene sequence: CDR1 KGHSH, CDR2 LQKENI. This CDR3 is CASRTGQSSGNTIYF. The CDR3 nucleotides read TGTGCCAGCCGTACGGGACAGAGCTCTGGAAACACCATATATTTT.

The V call is TRBV7-3, the J call TRBJ2-1; TRBD2 might be the D (5 bases). Germline assignment: CDR1 SGHTA and CDR2 FQGTGA. The CDR3 consists of 15 residues. Between the trimmed V and J ends, which lost 2 bases and 2 bases, there was a span of 10 bases. DNA for the CDR3: TGTGCCAGCAGCTTATCACCCGGGACCTACAATGAGCAGTTCTTC. Protein: CASSLSPGTYNEQFF.

The rearrangement joins TRBV6-5 to TRBJ2-2; TRBD2 matches at 9 bases. The CDR3 is 14 amino acids. Germline CDR1 is MNHEY and CDR2 is SVGAGI. Trimming took 6 bases from V and 7 from J; bases not matched to a gene: 6. As DNA, the CDR3 is TGTGCCAGCAGAATAGCGGGAGCGGTCGGGGAGCTGTTTTTT. Protein product: CASRIAGAVGELFF.

V and J are TRBV3-1 (or the pseudogene TRBV3-2) and TRBJ1-2, with D perhaps TRBD1 (6 bases). Germline V gives CDR1 LGHDT, CDR2 YNNKEL (reference sequence). The V end lost 1 base, the J end lost 8 bases, and 17 bases lay between the germline ends. This CDR3 comprises 15 residues. In DNA, the CDR3 is TGTGCCAGCAGCCAAGCTTGGACAGACGTATGGGGCTACACCTTC. Its protein is CASSQAWTDVWGYTF.

This clone turned up a few times. J is TRBJ2-5 and V is TRBV5-1, with D perhaps TRBD1 (6 bases). The CDR3 runs 17 residues. With 0 bases removed from V and 5 bases from J, the gap between germline ends came to 20 bases. CDR1 and CDR2 from the germline V gene are SGHRS and YFSETQ. CDR3 amino acids: CASSLGGRGAMMETQYF. The CDR3 DNA is TGCGCCAGCAGCTTGGGCGGCAGGGGTGCGATGATGGAGACCCAGTACTTC.

V and J are TRBV4-3 and TRBJ1-2, with a weak D call TRBD1 (5 bases). Trimming left V 2 bases short and J 6 bases short, with 22 bases between. CDR1 is LGHNA and CDR2 is YSLEER in the germline V gene. The CDR3 is made up of 17 amino acids. The CDR3, as DNA: TGCGCCAGCAGCCAACTTCTCGGGTGGGGCGCCGCGAATGGCTACACCTTC. It is translated as CASSQLLGWGAANGYTF.

The chain is built from TRBV21-1 and TRBJ2-3; the table calls TRBD2, which could not be checked here. TRBV21-1 is a documented pseudogene. This CDR3 has 19 amino acids. CDR3 region: CARISTLQETSGFGDTQYF. CDR3 sequence (DNA): TGTGCCAGAATAAGTACCCTGCAGGAGACTAGCGGGTTCGGAGATACGCAGTATTTT.

This clone was found once. The V and J genes are TRBV6-6 and TRBJ2-7; 9 bases are a match to TRBD2. CDR3 length: 15 amino acids. Unmatched junction bases numbered 6, after V lost 2 bases and J lost 4 bases. Germline lookup yields CDR1 MNHNY and CDR2 SVGAGI (reference sequence). CDR3 sequence (DNA): TGTGCCAGCAGTTACCTAGGTCTAGCGGGGTACGAGCAGTACTTC. Translation gives CASSYLGLAGYEQYF.

The J gene is TRBJ2-7, the V gene TRBV5-1, with TRBD2 matching 10 bases. The germline V gene encodes CDR1 SGHRS and CDR2 YFSETQ. V gave up 0 bases and J gave up 7 bases; unmatched junction bases: 4. The CDR3 contains 14 residues. Here the CDR3 reads CASSLGEAGGEQYF. The CDR3 DNA reads as TGCGCCAGCAGCTTGGGTGAAGCGGGAGGGGAGCAGTACTTC.